This TCR beta chain was profiled in a study of OX40 agonist ivuxolimab in advanced cancers. As for the study in general: A diagnosis of hepatocellular carcinoma, melanoma, renal cell or head and neck cancer was present in dose-escalation patients. General study results and limits: In the 0.1-3.0 mg/kg groups, partial responders showed among the lowest expansion. CD8+ T cells (on average) carried more expanded clones than CD4+ T cells.

Concerning this clone itself: The antigen remains undetermined.

Assay used: immunoSEQ multiplex PCR; TCRdb lists only in-frame clones, some missing. Of nearly 35,000 clones in the sample, about 90% were seen once. The CDR3 has 14 amino acids. The junction had 5 bases not matched to a gene; V was cut back by 5 bases and J by 7 bases. The V gene's germline CDR1 is SGHVS and CDR2 FNYEAQ. The sample in question was CD4+ or CD8+ T cells sorted from blood, obtained in a trial of the OX40 agonist ivuxolimab. V and J are TRBV7-6 and TRBJ1-2; 12 nucleotides match TRBD1. The receptor was derived from an adult with an advanced solid tumor such as melanoma, head and neck, liver or kidney cancer. Written as DNA, the CDR3 is TGTGCCAGCAGCCTGGGACAGGGGGCTCTTGGCTACACCTTC. It encodes CASSLGQGALGYTF.